This entry lists 9 T cell receptor beta chains sequenced from one sample in a study of shared clonotypes between healthy human individuals. The method was immunoSEQ multiplex PCR; TCRdb's version includes in-frame clones alone and lacks a portion of them. The sample has millions of clones; over 85% are singletons. What was sequenced was naive CD4+ T cells sorted from blood. Subset described: CD45RA+ positively selected. The receptors derive from a young man in good health.

This chain uses TRBV5-1 with TRBJ2-1, with unresolved D. V lost 8 bases to trimming and J lost 7 bases, with 19 bases between them. The CDR3 extends over 14 amino acids. Per germline, CDR1 SGHRS and CDR2 YFSETQ. The CDR3 here is CASSESWVRNEQFF. The DNA of the CDR3 is TGCGCCAGTTCTGAATCTTGGGTAAGGAATGAGCAGTTCTTC.

This sequence joins TRBV5-6 and TRBJ2-7; D is unresolved. The CDR3 spans 13 residues. V was cut by 4 bases and J by 7 bases, with 15 bases left in between. From germline, CDR1 is SGHDT and CDR2 YYEEEE. In DNA form, the CDR3 reads TGTGCCAGCAGCGTGGAGTATAGGCTTGAGCAGTACTTC. It is translated as CASSVEYRLEQYF.

Points on this clone: Other DNA variants within this sample encode the same CDR3. The chain employs TRBV27 and TRBJ2-7, with 10 bases matching TRBD1. J was trimmed by 3 bases and V by 5 bases; bases with no gene match: 1. This CDR3 spans 13 amino acids. Germline CDR1 and CDR2: MNHEY and SMNVEV (reference sequence). The CDR3 sequence is CASSRDRGYEQYF. The CDR3 nucleotides read TGTGCCAGCAGTAGGGACAGGGGCTACGAGCAGTACTTC.

This clone was seen a single time. This chain connects TRBV19 to TRBJ2-7; D is ambiguous. CDR3 size: 17 residues. Looked up from germline, CDR1 is LNHDA and CDR2 is SQIVND (reference sequence). Trimming stripped 0 bases from V and 2 bases from J, with 17 bases between. CDR3 residues: CASSIDPGLGVPYEQYF. CDR3 nucleotides: TGTGCCAGTAGTATAGACCCGGGCTTGGGCGTTCCCTACGAGCAGTACTTC.

This clone was seen just once. V and J are TRBV7-9 and TRBJ2-7; D might be TRBD2 (6 bases). The V gene's germline CDR1 is SEHNR and CDR2 FQNEAQ (reference sequence). The CDR3 spans 15 residues. The germline V and J ends were trimmed by 2 bases and 7 bases, with 18 bases remaining between them. The DNA of the CDR3 is TGTGCCAGCAGCTTATCAGGACTATCAGGGTGGGAGCAGTACTTC. Its protein is CASSLSGLSGWEQYF.

The V gene is TRBV10-3, the J gene TRBJ1-2, with D tentatively TRBD1 (5 bases). CDR1 and CDR2 from the germline V gene are ENHRY and SYGVKD. The CDR3 length is 14 residues. Trimming removed 6 bases at V and 4 bases at J, with 15 bases between. The CDR3 DNA is TGTGCCATCAGCCCCGGCCCAGGGACCTATGGCTACACCTTC. This sequence encodes CAISPGPGTYGYTF.

This clone was observed once. The CDR3 here is CASSLDQTGRFYEQYF. CDR3 in DNA: TGCGCCAGCAGCCTGGATCAGACAGGTCGTTTCTACGAGCAGTACTTC. The chain combines TRBV5-1 with TRBJ2-7; perhaps TRBD1 as D (6 bases). Trimming took off 4 bases at V and 3 bases at J, with 20 bases between the two ends. Germline V gene sequence: CDR1 SGHRS, CDR2 YFSETQ. The CDR3 is made up of 16 amino acids.

This clone was seen just once. Other DNA sequences in the sample encode the same CDR3. The CDR3 coding sequence is TGTGCCAGCAGTTACACGGCGAACACTGAAGCTTTCTTT. It yields the protein CASSYTANTEAFF. V and J are TRBV6-5 and TRBJ1-1; D gene unclear. Germline assignment: CDR1 MNHEY and CDR2 SVGAGI. The CDR3 is 13 amino acids. The V gene lost 2 bases and the J gene lost 1 base, with 5 bases spanning the gap.

This clone has more than one count but fewer than ten. CDR3 coding DNA: TGTGCCAGCAAAAAGGGCAGGGAAAGTTCACCCCTCCACTTT. It codes for CASKKGRESSPLHF. The V and J genes are TRBV2 and TRBJ1-6, with D possibly TRBD1 on 5 matching bases. CDR3 length equals 14 residues. The V and J ends lost 7 bases and 9 bases respectively, with 16 bases between them. The germline V gene encodes CDR1 SNHLY and CDR2 FYNNEI.